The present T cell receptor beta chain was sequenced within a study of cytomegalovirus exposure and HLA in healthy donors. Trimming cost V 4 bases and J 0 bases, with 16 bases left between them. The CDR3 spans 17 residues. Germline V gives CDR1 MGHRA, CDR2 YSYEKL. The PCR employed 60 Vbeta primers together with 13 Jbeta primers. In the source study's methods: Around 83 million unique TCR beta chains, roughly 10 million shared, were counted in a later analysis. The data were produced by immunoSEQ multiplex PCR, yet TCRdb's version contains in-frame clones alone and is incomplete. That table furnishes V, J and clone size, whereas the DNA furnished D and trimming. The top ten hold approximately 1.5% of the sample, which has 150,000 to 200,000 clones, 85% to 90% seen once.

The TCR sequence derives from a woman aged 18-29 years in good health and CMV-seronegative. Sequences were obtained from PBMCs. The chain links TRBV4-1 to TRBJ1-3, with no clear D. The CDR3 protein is CASSPLGRSRSGNTIYF. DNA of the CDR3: TGCGCCAGCAGCCCCCTGGGCAGATCCCGCTCTGGAAACACCATATATTTT.